Each of the 5 T cell receptor beta chains below was sequenced from the same sample in a study of regulatory T cells in long-lasting Graves disease (dated by TCRdb to 2020 to 2022). The time point label here, explained by the study, means: newly diagnosed GD, antithyroid drugs for less than 3 months. For both TCR sequencing and RNA sequencing, RNA was extracted from PBMCs using TRIzol. Receptors were amplified or captured by multiplex PCR. Sequencing used an Illumina HiSeq 4000. iRepertoire HTBI primers and Arm-PCR amplification of CDR3 regions were used to construct TCR beta libraries. The raw public reads went through TCRdb reprocessing: fastp at Q25, MiXCR clone calling, in-frame beta chains kept. One record per CDR3 amino acid sequence lists the most common genes and DNA. Present in this sample are hundreds of thousands of distinct CDR3 sequences, 15% to 20% of which were seen just once. The top ten clonotypes cover about 36% of the sample.

Sample: peripheral blood mononuclear cells (PBMCs), taken at new diagnosis, from a patient treated with antithyroid drugs. The source is a female donor with Graves disease.

This clonotype was recorded at least ten times. CDR3 residues: CASSLTGDRGSETQYF. DNA of the CDR3: TGTGCCAGCAGCTTAACTGGGGACAGGGGAAGCGAGACCCAGTACTTC. This chain links TRBV11-3 with TRBJ2-5, with 10 bases lining up with TRBD1. The CDR3 covers 16 residues. After removal of 2 bases from V and 5 bases from J, the junction contained 8 bases not matched to a gene. Germline CDR1 and CDR2: SGHNT and YENEEA.

Concerning this clonotype itself: A single base separates this from a much larger clone, so it may be a read error. CDR3 nucleotides: TGTGCCAGCAGTGATTTCGGCAATCAGCCCCAGCATTTT. Translated: CASSDFGNQPQHF. V is TRBV27 and J is TRBJ1-5; no definite D call. Trimming pared 5 bases from V and 2 bases from J, leaving 7 bases between. The CDR3 loop spans 13 amino acids. The V gene's germline CDR1 is MNHEY and CDR2 SMNVEV (reference sequence).

This clonotype was counted many times. CDR3 region: CASSPRTSPSYEQYF. As DNA, the CDR3 is TGTGCCAGCAGTCCTCGGACGTCTCCCTCCTACGAGCAGTACTTC. V and J are TRBV28 and TRBJ2-7; D is uncertain. CDR1 is MDHEN and CDR2 is SYDVKM in the germline V gene. The ends were cut back, 5 bases at V and 0 bases at J, with 14 bases in the middle. There are 15 residues in the CDR3.

J is TRBJ1-2 and V is TRBV3-1; 11 bases match TRBD1. CDR1 is LGHDT, CDR2 YNNKEL, per germline (reference sequence). J lost 7 bases, V lost 5 bases, and 9 bases had no gene match. The CDR3 has 15 amino acids. The CDR3 loop is CASSARDRGAGGYTF. CDR3 nucleotides: TGTGCCAGCAGCGCCCGGGACAGGGGGGCCGGTGGCTACACCTTC.

In its sample, this clonotype was seen many times. The chain recombines TRBV9 with TRBJ2-3, with 7 nucleotides matching TRBD1. The CDR3 spans 16 residues. V trimming: 3 bases; J trimming: 3 bases; junction bases outside the gene matches: 10. CDR1 is SGDLS and CDR2 is YYNGEE in the germline V gene. This chain's CDR3 is CASSAEGAGKTDTQYF. The CDR3 nucleotides are TGTGCCAGCAGCGCCGAGGGGGCAGGGAAAACAGATACGCAGTATTTT. Drawing the rest from reference TRBV9 and TRBJ2-3, the complete variable domain is DSGVTQTPKHLITATGQRVTLRCSPRSGDLSVYWYQQSLDQGLQFLIQYYNGEERAKGNILERFSAQQFPDLHSELNLSSLELGDSALYFCASSAEGAGKTDTQYFGPGTRLTVL.